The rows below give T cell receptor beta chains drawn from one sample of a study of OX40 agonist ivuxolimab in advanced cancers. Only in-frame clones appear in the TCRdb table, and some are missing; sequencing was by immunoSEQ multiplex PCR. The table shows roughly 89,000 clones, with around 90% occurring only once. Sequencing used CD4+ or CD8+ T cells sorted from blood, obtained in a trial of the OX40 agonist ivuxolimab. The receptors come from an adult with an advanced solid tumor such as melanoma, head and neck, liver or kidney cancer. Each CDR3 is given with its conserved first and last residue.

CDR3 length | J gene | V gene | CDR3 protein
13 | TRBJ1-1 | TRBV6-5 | CASRSQGGVGAFF
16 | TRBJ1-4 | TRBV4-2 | CASSQEGLGVNEKLFF
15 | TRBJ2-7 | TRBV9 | CASSVGGSPSYEQYF
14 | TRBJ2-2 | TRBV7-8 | CASSLGQLAGELFF
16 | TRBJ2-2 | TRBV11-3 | CASSAGSGILPGELFF
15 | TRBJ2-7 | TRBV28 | CASKNYRTAPYEQYF
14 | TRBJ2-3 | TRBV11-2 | CASSFSGSTDTQYF
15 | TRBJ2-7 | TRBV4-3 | CASSLQQGANYEQYF
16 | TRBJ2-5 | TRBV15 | CATSRDMAGGHQTQYF
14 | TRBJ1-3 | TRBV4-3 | CASSQGVSGNTIYF
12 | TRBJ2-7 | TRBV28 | CASTGQTYEQYF
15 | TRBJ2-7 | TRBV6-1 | CASSPGGAGNYEQYF
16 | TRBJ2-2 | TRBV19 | CASRITGTGGTGELFF
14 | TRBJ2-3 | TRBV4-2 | CASSLGTGLDTQYF
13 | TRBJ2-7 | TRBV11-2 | CASSLDRSYEQYF
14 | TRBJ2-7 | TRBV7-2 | CASSPGATTYEQYF
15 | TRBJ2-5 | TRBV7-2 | CASSLQGTGKETQYF
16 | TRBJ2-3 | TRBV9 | CASSVMMGLGTDTQYF
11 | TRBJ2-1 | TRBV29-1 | CSLSQRGEQFF
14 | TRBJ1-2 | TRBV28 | CASSDTTGNYGYTF
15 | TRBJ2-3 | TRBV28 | CASSTRHGARDTQYF
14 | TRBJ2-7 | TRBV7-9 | CASSLGSGAREQYF
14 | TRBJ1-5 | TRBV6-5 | CASNPHRGNQPQHF
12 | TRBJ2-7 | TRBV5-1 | CASSLDKYEQYF
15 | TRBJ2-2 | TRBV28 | CASRRAGANTGELFF
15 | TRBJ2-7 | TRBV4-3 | CASSQSYRQVDEQYF
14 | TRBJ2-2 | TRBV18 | CASSPRSDTGELFF
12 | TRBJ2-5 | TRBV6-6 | CATKAAQETQYF
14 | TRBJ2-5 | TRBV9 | CASSVGQGRETQYF
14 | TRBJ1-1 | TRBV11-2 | CASSLGLGGTEAFF
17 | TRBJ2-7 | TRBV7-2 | CASTLSLSGTAGYEQYF
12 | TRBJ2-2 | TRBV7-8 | CASSLVRGELFF
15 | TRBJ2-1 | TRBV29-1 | CSGGTPEGSYNEQFF
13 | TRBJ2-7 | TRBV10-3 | CAISSGKEDEQYF
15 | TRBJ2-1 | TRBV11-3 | CASSLSGTEYNEQFF
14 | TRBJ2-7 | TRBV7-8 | CASSLTLLAHEQYF
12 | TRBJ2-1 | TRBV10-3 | CATNRGADEQFF
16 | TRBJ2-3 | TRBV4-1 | CASSQVPGLASDTQYF
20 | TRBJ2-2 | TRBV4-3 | CASSPQGGGRAILDTGELFF
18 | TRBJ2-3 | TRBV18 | CASSRAGGRADGTDTQYF
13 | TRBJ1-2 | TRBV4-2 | CASSQDPTEGYTF
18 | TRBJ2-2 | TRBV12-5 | CASGNTPDGTPNTGELFF
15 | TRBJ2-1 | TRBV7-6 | CASSFRSEGYNEQFF
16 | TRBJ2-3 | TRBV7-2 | CASSPRIAGGTDTQYF
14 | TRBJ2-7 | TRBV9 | CASSATSGSYEQYF
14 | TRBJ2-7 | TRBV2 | CASRLAGGHLEQYF